The clone carrying this T cell receptor beta chain occurred a few times. Its antigen remains unknown. Germline CDR1 and CDR2: SGDLS and YYNGEE. The CDR3 consists of 15 residues. Trimming removed 4 bases at V and 1 base at J, with 14 bases between. The sample belongs to a study of T cell repertoires in cytomegalovirus infection. A single record per CDR3 protein comes from TCRdb applying MiXCR to the reads. This repertoire shows 450,000 to 600,000 distinct CDR3 sequences, roughly 42% found once; its top ten account for 43%. Here the sequenced sample was cultured PBMCs, taken from culture after CMV antigen stimulation. This clonotype was obtained from a human donor in good health (CMV status not recorded). Some clones in this sample may be carry-over from other donors' samples. The chain is built from TRBV9 and TRBJ2-5, with D unresolved. For the CDR3, the DNA is TGTGCCAGCAGCACTCCCTCAGACATCCAAGAGACCCAGTACTTC. It yields the protein CASSTPSDIQETQYF.